This T cell receptor (beta chain) was identified in a study of OX40 agonist ivuxolimab in advanced cancers. Study-level information: Eligibility rules accepted prior anti-PD-1, anti-PD-L1 or anti-CTLA-4 therapy, and roughly 42% had some.

Sampling times: baseline, cycle 4 day 1, cycle 7 day 1. Remarks on this clone: Its antigen remains unidentified.

Assay: immunoSEQ multiplex PCR; the TCRdb copy retains only in-frame clones and omits some. The sample records 65,000 to 80,000 clones, 80% to 85% being singletons. The study, taken as a whole, reports: Normalized T-cell clonal expansion was also low in some nonresponders.

Unmatched junction bases numbered 12, after V lost 10 bases and J lost 8 bases. The germline V gene has CDR1 ENHRY and CDR2 SYGVKD. CDR3 length: 14 residues. The TCR was taken from an adult with an advanced solid tumor such as melanoma, head and neck, liver or kidney cancer. The material sequenced was CD4+ or CD8+ T cells sorted from blood, taken in a trial of the OX40 agonist ivuxolimab. The V gene is TRBV10-3, the J gene TRBJ2-1, with 9 bases fitting TRBD2. The CDR3 region is CASQAGGPWDEQFF. The CDR3 nucleotides read TGTGCCAGCCAAGCGGGAGGCCCCTGGGATGAGCAGTTCTTC.